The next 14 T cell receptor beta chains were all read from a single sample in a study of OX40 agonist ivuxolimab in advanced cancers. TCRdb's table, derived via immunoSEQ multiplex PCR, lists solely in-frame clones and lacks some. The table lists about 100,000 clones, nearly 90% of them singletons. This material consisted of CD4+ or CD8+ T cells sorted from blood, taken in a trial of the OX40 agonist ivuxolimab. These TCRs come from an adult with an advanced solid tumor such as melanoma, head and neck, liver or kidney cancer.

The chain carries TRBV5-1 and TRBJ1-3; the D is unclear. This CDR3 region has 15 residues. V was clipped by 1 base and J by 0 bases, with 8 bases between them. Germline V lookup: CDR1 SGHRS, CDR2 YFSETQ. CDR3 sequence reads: CASSLSGSSGNTIYF. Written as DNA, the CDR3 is TGCGCCAGCAGCTTGAGCGGCAGCTCTGGAAACACCATATATTTT.

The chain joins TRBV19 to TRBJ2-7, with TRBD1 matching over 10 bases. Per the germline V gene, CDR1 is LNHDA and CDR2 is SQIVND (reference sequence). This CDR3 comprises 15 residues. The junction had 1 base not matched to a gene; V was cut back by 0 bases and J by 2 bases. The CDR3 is CASSIDGQGAYEQYF. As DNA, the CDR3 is TGTGCCAGTAGTATAGACGGACAGGGGGCCTACGAGCAGTACTTC.

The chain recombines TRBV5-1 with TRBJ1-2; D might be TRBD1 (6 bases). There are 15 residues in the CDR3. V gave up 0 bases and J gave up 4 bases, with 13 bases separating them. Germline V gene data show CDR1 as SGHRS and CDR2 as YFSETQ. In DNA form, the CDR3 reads TGCGCCAGCAGCTTGGCGCCGACAGGAACCTATGGCTACACCTTC. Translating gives CASSLAPTGTYGYTF.

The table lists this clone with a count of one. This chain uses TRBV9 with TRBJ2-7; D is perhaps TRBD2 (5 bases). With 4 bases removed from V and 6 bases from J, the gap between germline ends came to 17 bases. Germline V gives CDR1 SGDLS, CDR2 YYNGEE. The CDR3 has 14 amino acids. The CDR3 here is CASSISPSPLEQYF. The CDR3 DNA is TGTGCCAGCAGCATTAGCCCTAGCCCCCTCGAGCAGTACTTC.

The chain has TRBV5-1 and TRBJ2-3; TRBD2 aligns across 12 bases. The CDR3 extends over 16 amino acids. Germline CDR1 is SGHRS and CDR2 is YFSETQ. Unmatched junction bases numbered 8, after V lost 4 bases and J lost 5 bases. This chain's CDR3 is CASSTRTSGMGDTQYF. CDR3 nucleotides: TGCGCCAGCAGCACCCGGACTAGCGGGATGGGAGATACGCAGTATTTT.

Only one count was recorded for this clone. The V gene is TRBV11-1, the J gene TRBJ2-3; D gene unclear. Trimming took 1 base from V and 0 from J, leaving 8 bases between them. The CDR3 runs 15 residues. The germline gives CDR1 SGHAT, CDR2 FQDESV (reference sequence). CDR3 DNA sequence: TGTGCCAGCAGCTTAGGGCAGGCCAGCACAGATACGCAGTATTTT. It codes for CASSLGQASTDTQYF.

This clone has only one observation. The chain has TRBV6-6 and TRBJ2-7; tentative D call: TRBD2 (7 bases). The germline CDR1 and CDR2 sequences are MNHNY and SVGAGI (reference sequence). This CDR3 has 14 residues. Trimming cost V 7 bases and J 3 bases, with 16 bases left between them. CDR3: CASKGGAENYEQYF. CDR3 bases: TGTGCCAGCAAAGGGGGGGCAGAGAACTACGAGCAGTACTTC.

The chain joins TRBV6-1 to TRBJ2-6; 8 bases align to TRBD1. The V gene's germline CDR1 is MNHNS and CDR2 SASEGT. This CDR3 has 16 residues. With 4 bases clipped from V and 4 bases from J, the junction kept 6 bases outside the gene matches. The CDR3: CASSAGQGSGANVLTF. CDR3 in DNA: TGTGCCAGCAGTGCAGGACAGGGATCGGGGGCCAACGTCCTGACTTTC.

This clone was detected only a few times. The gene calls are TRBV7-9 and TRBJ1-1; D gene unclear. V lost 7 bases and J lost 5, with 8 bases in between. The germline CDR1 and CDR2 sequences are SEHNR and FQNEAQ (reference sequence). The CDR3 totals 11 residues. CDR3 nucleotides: TGTGCCAGCACCGTGGGGACTGAAGCTTTCTTT. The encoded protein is CASTVGTEAFF.

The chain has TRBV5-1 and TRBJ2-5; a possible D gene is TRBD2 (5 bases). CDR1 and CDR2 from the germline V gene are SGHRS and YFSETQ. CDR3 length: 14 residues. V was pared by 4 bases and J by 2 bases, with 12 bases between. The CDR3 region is CASSKPREQETQYF. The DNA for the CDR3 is TGCGCCAGCAGCAAGCCCCGGGAACAAGAGACCCAGTACTTC.

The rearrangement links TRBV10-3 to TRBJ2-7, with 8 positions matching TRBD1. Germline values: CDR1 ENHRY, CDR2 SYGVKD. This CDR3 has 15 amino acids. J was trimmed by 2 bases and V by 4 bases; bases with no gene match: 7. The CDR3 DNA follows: TGTGCCATCAGTGGGGGGACAGGCATGACCTACGAGCAGTACTTC. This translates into CAISGGTGMTYEQYF.

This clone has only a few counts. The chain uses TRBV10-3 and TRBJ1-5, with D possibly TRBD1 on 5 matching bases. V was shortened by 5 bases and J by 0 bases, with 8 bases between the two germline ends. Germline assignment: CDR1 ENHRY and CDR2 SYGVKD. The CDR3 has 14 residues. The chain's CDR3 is CAISKDNSNQPQHF. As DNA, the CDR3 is TGTGCCATCAGTAAGGACAATAGCAATCAGCCCCAGCATTTT.

CDR3 loop: CASSQASGDPKNIQYF. The CDR3 nucleotides are TGCGCCAGCAGCCAAGCGAGCGGAGACCCCAAAAACATTCAGTACTTC. The V and J genes are TRBV4-1 and TRBJ2-4; D may be TRBD2 (5 bases). With 1 base removed from V and 2 bases from J, the gap between germline ends came to 12 bases. Per the germline V gene, CDR1 is MGHRA and CDR2 is YSYEKL. The CDR3 runs 16 residues.

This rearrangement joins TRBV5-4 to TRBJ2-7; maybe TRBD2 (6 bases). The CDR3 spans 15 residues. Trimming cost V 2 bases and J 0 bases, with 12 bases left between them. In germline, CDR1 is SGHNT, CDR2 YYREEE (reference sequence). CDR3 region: CASSFGGASSYEQYF. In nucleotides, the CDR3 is TGTGCCAGCAGCTTTGGAGGGGCAAGCTCCTACGAGCAGTACTTC.